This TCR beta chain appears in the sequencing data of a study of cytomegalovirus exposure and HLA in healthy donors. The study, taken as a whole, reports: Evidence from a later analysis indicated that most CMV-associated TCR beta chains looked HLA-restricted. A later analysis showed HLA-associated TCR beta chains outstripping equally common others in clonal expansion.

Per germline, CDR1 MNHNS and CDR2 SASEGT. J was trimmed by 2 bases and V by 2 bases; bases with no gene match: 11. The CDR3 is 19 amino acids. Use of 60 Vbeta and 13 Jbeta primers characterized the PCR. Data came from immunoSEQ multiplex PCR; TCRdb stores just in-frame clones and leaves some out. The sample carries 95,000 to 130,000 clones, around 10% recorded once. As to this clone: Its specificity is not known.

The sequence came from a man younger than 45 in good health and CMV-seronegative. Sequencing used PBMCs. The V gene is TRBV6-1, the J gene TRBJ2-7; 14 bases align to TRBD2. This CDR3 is CASSEWHGLAGGSTYEQYF. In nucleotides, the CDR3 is TGTGCCAGCAGTGAATGGCATGGACTAGCGGGAGGAAGCACCTACGAGCAGTACTTC.